Below are 27 T cell receptor beta chains sequenced from a single sample in a study of vaccination effects on CD4 cells after COVID-19. TCRdb's table, derived via immunoSEQ multiplex PCR, lists solely in-frame clones and lacks some. This sample has 77,000 or so clones, with about four fifths found just once. No antigens are known for them. With the ViraFEST assay, the study expanded antigen-specific CD4+ T cells using viral peptide pools, then sequenced them. Following 10 days of culture, CD4+ T cells were isolated. None of these healthy vaccinees had been infected with SARS-CoV-2 before vaccination. This material consisted of CD4+ T cells from PBMCs cultured with SARS-CoV-2 spike peptides, taken before COVID-19 vaccination. Receptors were obtained from a human donor who received a COVID-19 vaccine.

The chain is built from TRBV6-5 and TRBJ2-3, with D perhaps matching TRBD2 (6 bases). The CDR3 consists of 15 residues. Trimming cost V 8 bases and J 0 bases, with 15 bases left between them. Looked up from germline, CDR1 is MNHEY and CDR2 is SVGAGI. The CDR3 region has the DNA TGTGCCAGCCGCCGCGTAGCGGCTAGCACAGATACGCAGTATTTT. This translates into CASRRVAASTDTQYF.

The J gene is TRBJ1-1, the V gene TRBV18, with D hard to call. Trimming took 3 bases from V and 1 from J, leaving 6 bases between them. The germline CDR1 and CDR2 sequences are KGHSH and LQKENI. The CDR3 extends over 13 amino acids. This chain's CDR3 is CASSPFGNTEAFF. CDR3 DNA: TGTGCCAGCTCACCCTTTGGGAACACTGAAGCTTTCTTT.

This clone was observed a few times. The V gene is TRBV18, the J gene TRBJ2-1, with TRBD1 matching over 10 bases. Trimming at V came to 4 bases and at J to 9 bases, leaving 6 bases not matched to a gene. Germline CDR1 is KGHSH and CDR2 is LQKENI. This CDR3 has 14 amino acids. The CDR3 nucleotides read TGTGCCAGCTCACAGACAGGGGGCTCGCGTGAGCAGTTCTTC. Protein product: CASSQTGGSREQFF. Together with reference TRBV18 and TRBJ2-1, the CDR3 gives the full variable domain: NAGVMQNPRHLVRRRGQEARLRCSPMKGHSHVYWYRQLPEEGLKFMVYLQKENIIDESGMPKERFSAEFPKEGPSILRIQQVVRGDSAAYFCASSQTGGSREQFFGPGTRLTVL.

This clone was detected only once. J is TRBJ1-4 and V is TRBV24-1, with TRBD1 matching 11 bases. This CDR3 comprises 17 residues. The V gene end was trimmed by 4 bases and the J gene end by 1 base; junction bases not matched to a gene: 4. CDR1 is KGHDR, CDR2 SFDVKD, per germline. The CDR3 nucleotides read TGTGCCACCAGTGAAGGACAGGGGGCAAGAACTAATGAAAAACTGTTTTTT. Protein product: CATSEGQGARTNEKLFF.

V usage is TRBV4-2 and J usage is TRBJ1-1; D is unresolved. Germline lookup yields CDR1 LGHNA and CDR2 YNFKEQ. V lost 1 base to trimming and J lost 4 bases, with 7 bases between them. This CDR3 spans 13 amino acids. The DNA of the CDR3 is TGTGCCAGCAGCCAAGGATCCGGCACTGAAGCTTTCTTT. Its protein is CASSQGSGTEAFF.

This clone was observed a handful of times. The chain carries TRBV5-1 and TRBJ1-5, with D unclear. Germline values: CDR1 SGHRS, CDR2 YFSETQ. V shed 0 bases and J shed 3 bases, with 7 bases lying between them. This CDR3 comprises 14 residues. The CDR3 is CASSLGGPNQPQHF. For the CDR3, the DNA is TGCGCCAGCAGCTTGGGCGGTCCCAATCAGCCCCAGCATTTT.

The chain combines TRBV18 with TRBJ2-5; TRBD1 agrees at 7 bases. J lost 2 bases, V lost 1 base, and 7 bases had no gene match. CDR1 is KGHSH, CDR2 LQKENI, per germline. The CDR3 covers 16 residues. The CDR3 region has the DNA TGTGCCAGCTCACCACGGATCGGGACAGTTCAAGAGACCCAGTACTTC. Protein sequence: CASSPRIGTVQETQYF. Together with reference TRBV18 and TRBJ2-5, the CDR3 gives the full variable domain: NAGVMQNPRHLVRRRGQEARLRCSPMKGHSHVYWYRQLPEEGLKFMVYLQKENIIDESGMPKERFSAEFPKEGPSILRIQQVVRGDSAAYFCASSPRIGTVQETQYFGPGTRLLVL.

The chain joins TRBV5-1 to TRBJ2-7; D unclear. The CDR3 is 13 residues long. V dropped 0 bases and J dropped 4 bases, with 8 bases sitting between them. CDR1 is SGHRS and CDR2 is YFSETQ in the germline V gene. CDR3 coding DNA: TGCGCCAGCAGCTTGGAGGGTGGTTACGAGCAGTACGTC. Translated: CASSLEGGYEQYV.

This clone was seen only a few times. This chain connects TRBV12-3 or TRBV12-4 to TRBJ2-1; maybe TRBD2 (6 bases). Trimming shortened V by 5 bases and J by 8 bases, and 13 bases separated the two germline ends. The CDR3 runs to 13 residues. Here the CDR3 reads CASSGDSGDEQFF. CDR3 nucleotides: TGTGCCAGCAGTGGGGACTCTGGGGATGAGCAGTTCTTC.

This chain's CDR3 is CASSKPGRSGYGYTF. DNA for the CDR3: TGTGCCAGCAGTAAGCCGGGCCGATCGGGCTATGGCTACACCTTC. The rearrangement links TRBV25-1 to TRBJ1-2; D unresolved. This CDR3 has 15 amino acids. With 5 bases removed from V and 4 bases from J, the gap between germline ends came to 17 bases. Looked up from germline, CDR1 is MGHDK and CDR2 is SYGVNS.

This chain links TRBV2 with TRBJ1-4; 10 bases map to TRBD1. V lost 6 bases, J lost 3 bases, and 10 bases stayed unmatched. The CDR3 length is 17 residues. Per germline, CDR1 SNHLY and CDR2 FYNNEI. The CDR3 coding sequence is TGTGCCAGCAGGGCGAGACAGGGGGCCGGATCTAATGAAAAACTGTTTTTT. Translation: CASRARQGAGSNEKLFF.

The rearrangement joins TRBV7-2 to TRBJ1-4; possibly TRBD1 for D (5 bases). Looked up from germline, CDR1 is SGHTA and CDR2 is FQGNSA. CDR3 length: 14 amino acids. V lost 3 bases and J 6 bases, leaving 11 bases between the germline ends. The CDR3 loop reads CASSFAGTDEKLFF. CDR3 nucleotides: TGTGCCAGCAGCTTTGCAGGGACGGATGAAAAACTGTTTTTT.

This chain joins TRBV5-1 and TRBJ2-3; D uncertain. Germline values: CDR1 SGHRS, CDR2 YFSETQ. The CDR3 is 12 amino acids. Trimming left V 3 bases short and J 6 bases short, with 8 bases between. The CDR3 here is CASSYGVDTQYF. The CDR3 DNA is TGCGCCAGCAGCTATGGGGTGGATACGCAGTATTTT.

This rearrangement joins TRBV20-1 to TRBJ1-3, with a weak D call TRBD1 (5 bases). V lost 3 bases, J lost 1 base, and 16 bases lay in between. This CDR3 spans 16 amino acids. The germline CDR1 and CDR2 sequences are DFQATT and SNEGSKA (reference sequence). The CDR3 DNA follows: TGCAGTGCTAGTTCGGGCGGGGGTCTTTCTGGAAACACCATATATTTT. This codes for CSASSGGGLSGNTIYF.

The rearrangement joins TRBV6-5 to TRBJ2-1; D is tentatively TRBD1 or TRBD2 (5 bases each). The V end was cut by 0 bases, the J end by 5 bases, with 11 bases between. The CDR3 length is 15 residues. In germline, CDR1 is MNHEY, CDR2 SVGAGI. The CDR3 spells CASSYSGTEDNEQFF. For the CDR3, the DNA is TGTGCCAGCAGTTACTCGGGGACGGAAGACAATGAGCAGTTCTTC.

The genes are TRBV11-3 and TRBJ2-3, with D tentatively TRBD1 (5 bases). V lost 5 bases to trimming and J lost 4 bases, with 13 bases between them. CDR1 and CDR2 (germline): SGHNT, YENEEA. The CDR3 has 14 amino acids. DNA of the CDR3: TGTGCCAGCAGCCTGACAGTGTTAGCAGATACGCAGTATTTT. Translated: CASSLTVLADTQYF.

The V gene is TRBV4-1, the J gene TRBJ2-2; D ambiguous. Trimming removed 1 base from V and 1 base from J, with 7 bases in between. Germline V lookup: CDR1 MGHRA, CDR2 YSYEKL. This CDR3 comprises 15 residues. The CDR3 loop is CASSQVSQNTGELFF. The CDR3 DNA follows: TGCGCCAGCAGCCAAGTATCACAGAACACCGGGGAGCTGTTTTTT.

This rearrangement joins TRBV5-1 to TRBJ2-5; perhaps TRBD2 as D (5 bases). The CDR3 covers 13 residues. From germline, CDR1 is SGHRS and CDR2 YFSETQ. Trimming removed 3 bases from V and 5 bases from J, with 11 bases in between. The CDR3 loop is CASSSGWEETQYF. In nucleotides, the CDR3 is TGCGCCAGCAGCTCCGGGTGGGAGGAGACCCAGTACTTC.

V is TRBV30 and J is TRBJ1-2; 9 nucleotides align to TRBD1. Unmatched junction bases numbered 5, after V lost 5 bases and J lost 4 bases. Germline V gene data show CDR1 as GTSNPN and CDR2 as SVGIG (reference sequence). The CDR3 loop spans 13 amino acids. Here the CDR3 DNA reads TGTGCCTGGGAGGGACAGGGACTCTATGGCTACACCTTC. Its translation: CAWEGQGLYGYTF. Supplemented by reference TRBV30 and TRBJ1-2, the full variable domain reads SQTIHQWPATLVQPVGSPLSLECTVEGTSNPNLYWYRQAAGRGLQLLFYSVGIGQISSEVPQNLSASRPQDRQFILSSKKLLLSDSGFYLCAWEGQGLYGYTFGSGTRLTVV.

The chain employs TRBV18 and TRBJ1-5, with TRBD1 as a possible D gene (5 bases). The CDR3 length is 15 residues. Germline V lookup: CDR1 KGHSH, CDR2 LQKENI. Trimming shortened V by 2 bases and J by 0 bases, and 8 bases separated the two germline ends. The CDR3 loop reads CASSPTGNSNQPQHF. DNA of the CDR3: TGTGCCAGCTCACCAACAGGAAATAGCAATCAGCCCCAGCATTTT.

The J gene is TRBJ1-2, the V gene TRBV3-1 (or the pseudogene TRBV3-2); tentative D call: TRBD1 (5 bases). V gave up 5 bases and J gave up 5 bases, with 15 bases separating them. Germline CDR1 is LGHDT and CDR2 is YNNKEL (reference sequence). The CDR3 extends over 14 amino acids. The CDR3 is CASSNHGTMYGYTF. CDR3 bases: TGTGCCAGCAGCAATCATGGGACTATGTATGGCTACACCTTC.

The V call is TRBV5-1, the J call TRBJ2-7; 10 bases are a match to TRBD2. The ends lost 5 bases at V and 8 bases at J; junction bases unmatched: 7. CDR3 length: 13 residues. Germline V CDR1 and CDR2: SGHRS, YFSETQ. This CDR3 reads CASRPSGGGQQYV. The CDR3, as DNA: TGCGCCAGCAGACCTAGCGGGGGCGGACAGCAGTACGTC.

As regards this clone: The junction and the germline gene differ at one end; a read error may be behind it. This chain connects TRBV24-1 to TRBJ2-3; 8 bases fit TRBD1. The CDR3 loop spans 13 amino acids. Germline loops: CDR1 KGHDR, CDR2 SFDVKD. CDR3 nucleotide sequence: TGTGCCACCAGTGCTGGCGGGACAGGTACGCAGTATTTT. Translated, it gives CATSAGGTGTQYF.

This rearrangement joins TRBV3-1 (or the pseudogene TRBV3-2) to TRBJ2-5; D is possibly TRBD2 (5 bases). Germline loops: CDR1 LGHDT, CDR2 YNNKEL (reference sequence). CDR3 length equals 14 residues. V lost 1 base to trimming and J lost 7 bases, with 13 bases between them. DNA of the CDR3: TGTGCCAGCAGCCAAGGAGGGCCTATCCGGACCCAGTACTTC. As protein: CASSQGGPIRTQYF.

A single count supports this clone. The chain links TRBV7-2 to TRBJ1-3; no definite D call. Trimming took 0 bases from V and 1 from J, leaving 7 bases between them. This CDR3 is 15 amino acids long. Per the germline V gene, CDR1 is SGHTA and CDR2 is FQGNSA. CDR3 sequence (DNA): TGTGCCAGCAGCTTAGCGTCGGGTTCTGGAAACACCATATATTTT. Translated: CASSLASGSGNTIYF.

The genes are TRBV4-1 and TRBJ1-6; no firm D call. The CDR3 totals 12 residues. Germline CDR1 MGHRA, CDR2 YSYEKL. The V end lost 2 bases, the J end lost 11 bases, and 7 bases lay between the germline ends. The CDR3 DNA sequence: TGCGCCAGCAGCCAATTAGAGCCACCCCTCCACTTT. Amino acid sequence: CASSQLEPPLHF.

The chain uses TRBV7-2 and TRBJ1-1, with D possibly matching TRBD1 (6 bases). Trimming removed 2 bases at V and 0 bases at J, with 19 bases between. CDR3 length: 18 residues. Germline V gene lookup returns CDR1 SGHTA and CDR2 FQGNSA. The CDR3 region is CASSLIFGGDLMNTEAFF. In nucleotides, the CDR3 is TGTGCCAGCAGCTTAATCTTTGGGGGCGACCTTATGAACACTGAAGCTTTCTTT.